This TCR beta chain was observed in a study of cytotoxic CD8 clonotypes in ibrutinib-treated CLL. Study as a whole: The group held more than 10 relapsed/refractory and about 15 treatment-naive patients, with some 17 IGHV unmutated. Study findings and constraints: In comparison with age-matched healthy donors, baseline clonality was higher and tracked circulating CD8+ T-cell counts. Clonality grew at ibrutinib response; at progression, it decreased back toward baseline. The public clonotypes identified were infrequent and showed contraction or stability on treatment.

This clone has just a few counts. The target antigen is unknown. CDR3 size: 14 residues. CDR1 is SGHVS and CDR2 is FNYEAQ in the germline V gene. V lost 5 bases, J lost 5 bases, and 15 bases lay in between. The assay was immunoSEQ multiplex PCR, and TCRdb's table has in-frame clones only and misses some. The sample records more than 200,000 clones, 79% being singletons. This TCR was recovered from a human donor with chronic lymphocytic leukemia. The source material was PBMCs, sampled after 12 months of ibrutinib treatment. The chain has TRBV7-6 and TRBJ1-1; tentative D call: TRBD1 (6 bases). The CDR3 nucleotides are TGTGCCAGCAGCCAAGAGGGGGTCGGGACTGAAGCTTTCTTT. It is translated as CASSQEGVGTEAFF.